The rows below give T cell receptor beta chains drawn from one sample of a study of shared clonotypes between healthy human individuals. Assay: immunoSEQ multiplex PCR; the TCRdb copy retains only in-frame clones and omits some. The data show 2 million to 2.5 million clones, with 90% to 95% seen just once and 0.13% held by the top ten. Material for sequencing was naive CD4+ T cells sorted from blood. The receptor set was obtained from a man between 18 and 29 years old in good health. CDR3s include the opening cysteine and the closing phenylalanine or tryptophan. A D gene is named only where the DNA matches it firmly. For some rows the clone size is stated as once, few or many, or as a class when expanded; others skip it.

v_gene	abundance	j_gene	d_gene	CDR3aa	CDR3nt
TRBV6-5	NA	TRBJ2-1	TRBD2	CASSYSGGFDEQFF	TGTGCCAGCAGTTACTCGGGAGGGTTCGATGAGCAGTTCTTC
TRBV12-5	NA	TRBJ2-3	NA	CASGLPRADTQYF	TGTGCTAGTGGTCTCCCCCGTGCAGATACGCAGTATTTT
TRBV9	NA	TRBJ2-3	NA	CASSVGGRDTQYF	TGTGCCAGCAGCGTAGGGGGTCGGGATACGCAGTATTTT
TRBV30	NA	TRBJ1-4	NA	CAWSALPVTGPEGELFF	TGTGCCTGGAGTGCACTCCCGGTCACAGGGCCGGAGGGGGAACTGTTTTTT
TRBV18	NA	TRBJ1-2	NA	CASSPPVGRGNGYTF	TGTGCCAGCTCACCACCGGTGGGGCGCGGGAATGGCTACACCTTC
TRBV27	NA	TRBJ1-6	TRBD1	CASRKGQAVGPLHF	TGTGCCAGCAGGAAAGGACAGGCCGTGGGTCCCCTCCACTTT
TRBV11-2	NA	TRBJ2-2	NA	CASSPRTAERRWAGELFF	TGTGCCAGCAGCCCAAGGACAGCGGAGAGGCGGTGGGCCGGGGAGCTGTTTTTT
TRBV10-3	NA	TRBJ1-2	NA	CAISESQDYGYTF	TGTGCCATCAGTGAGTCGCAGGACTATGGCTACACCTTC
TRBV2	NA	TRBJ2-3	NA	CASGPGTPNTQYF	TGTGCCAGCGGCCCCGGGACACCAAATACGCAGTATTTT
TRBV6-5	NA	TRBJ2-7	TRBD2	CASSYSSGGDFEQYF	TGTGCCAGCAGTTACTCGAGCGGGGGTGATTTCGAGCAGTACTTC
TRBV7-7	NA	TRBJ2-7	NA	CASSLDPRDKQYF	TGTGCTAGCAGCTTAGATCCGCGGGACAAGCAGTACTTC
TRBV30	NA	TRBJ2-1	TRBD1	CAWSGGQGAYNEQFF	TGTGCCTGGAGTGGGGGGCAGGGGGCTTACAATGAGCAGTTCTTC
TRBV2	NA	TRBJ1-1	NA	CASRPPTGIDTEAFF	TGTGCCAGCAGGCCTCCGACGGGTATCGACACTGAAGCTTTCTTT
TRBV30	NA	TRBJ1-6	NA	CAWSVRGTNSPLHF	TGTGCCTGGAGTGTACGAGGGACTAATTCACCCCTCCACTTT
TRBV6-5	once	TRBJ2-1	TRBD2	CASSYVLAGVGEQFF	TGTGCCAGCAGTTACGTATTAGCGGGCGTCGGTGAGCAGTTCTTC
TRBV11-2	NA	TRBJ2-3	NA	CASQDWITDTQYF	TGTGCCAGCCAGGACTGGATCACAGATACGCAGTATTTT
TRBV10-3	NA	TRBJ2-7	TRBD2	CAISKGLAGGNEQYF	TGTGCCATCAGTAAGGGACTAGCGGGGGGAAACGAGCAGTACTTC
TRBV6-6	NA	TRBJ1-1	NA	CASSDSLPADTEAFF	TGTGCCAGCAGTGACAGCCTCCCAGCGGACACTGAAGCTTTCTTT
TRBV2	once	TRBJ2-3	TRBD2	CASSEPAGGPTPDTQYF	TGTGCCAGCAGTGAACCAGCGGGAGGGCCGACCCCAGATACGCAGTATTTT
TRBV12-5	NA	TRBJ1-5	TRBD1	CASGQGTVGNQPQHF	TGTGCTAGTGGTCAAGGGACAGTAGGGAATCAGCCCCAGCATTTT
TRBV7-2	once	TRBJ1-3	TRBD1	CASSLGTTGRGNTIYF	TGTGCCAGCAGCTTAGGAACGACAGGGCGCGGAAACACCATATATTTT
TRBV6-6	NA	TRBJ1-5	TRBD1	CASSYSGQGNQPQHF	TGTGCCAGCAGTTATTCGGGACAGGGGAATCAGCCCCAGCATTTT
TRBV10-3	NA	TRBJ2-5	NA	CAISESGGSRDRAKETQYF	TGTGCCATCAGTGAGTCCGGAGGATCTAGAGACCGAGCCAAAGAGACCCAGTACTTC
TRBV6-6	NA	TRBJ1-5	TRBD1	CASSLTGPGQPQHF	TGTGCCAGCAGTTTGACAGGGCCAGGGCAGCCCCAGCATTTT
TRBV5-4	once	TRBJ2-2	TRBD2	CASSLLLAGFNTGELFF	TGTGCCAGCAGCTTATTACTAGCGGGGTTCAACACCGGGGAGCTGTTTTTT
TRBV18	NA	TRBJ1-2	NA	CASSPLPPGTPYGYTF	TGTGCCAGCTCACCTTTACCCCCCGGGACACCATATGGCTACACCTTC
TRBV10-3	NA	TRBJ2-7	NA	CAISAEHAYEQYF	TGTGCCATCAGTGCCGAACACGCGTACGAGCAGTACTTC
TRBV5-1	NA	TRBJ1-3	NA	CASSLNLSGNTIYF	TGCGCCAGCAGCTTAAACCTCTCTGGAAACACCATATATTTT
TRBV5-4	NA	TRBJ1-2	NA	CASSLQGPLNYGYTF	TGTGCCAGCAGCTTGCAGGGACCGCTAAACTATGGCTACACCTTC
TRBV14	NA	TRBJ2-4	NA	CASSQARGPQGNIQYF	TGTGCCAGCAGCCAAGCCAGAGGGCCTCAAGGAAACATTCAGTACTTC
TRBV11-2	NA	TRBJ2-7	TRBD1	CASSLEQGSSYEQYF	TGTGCCAGCAGCTTAGAACAGGGGAGCTCCTACGAGCAGTACTTC
TRBV5-1	NA	TRBJ1-5	TRBD1	CASKVSTGNNQPQHF	TGCGCCAGCAAAGTATCGACAGGGAATAATCAGCCCCAGCATTTT
TRBV18	NA	TRBJ2-3	TRBD2	CASSGSGRTTDTQYF	TGTGCCAGCTCAGGTAGCGGGAGGACCACAGATACGCAGTATTTT
TRBV5-1	NA	TRBJ2-1	NA	CASSLVGGDEQFF	TGCGCCAGCAGCTTGGTTGGTGGAGATGAGCAGTTCTTC
TRBV9	NA	TRBJ2-7	TRBD2	CASSKGLAGDRQTYEQYF	TGTGCCAGCAGCAAAGGACTAGCGGGAGACCGCCAGACCTACGAGCAGTACTTC
TRBV18	NA	TRBJ1-6	NA	CASSPLQGAGNSPLHF	TGTGCCAGCTCACCACTGCAGGGCGCGGGTAATTCACCCCTCCACTTT
TRBV9	NA	TRBJ2-6	NA	CASSVQGSGANVLTF	TGTGCCAGCAGCGTACAGGGTTCTGGGGCCAACGTCCTGACTTTC
TRBV28	once	TRBJ1-2	TRBD1	CASITASGQGRGYTF	TGTGCCAGCATCACAGCGTCGGGACAGGGAAGAGGCTACACCTTC
TRBV2	NA	TRBJ2-3	TRBD2	CASRRLAGGTDTQYF	TGTGCCAGCAGACGGCTAGCGGGAGGGACAGATACGCAGTATTTT
TRBV19	NA	TRBJ1-4	NA	CASTSQGQRNEKLFF	TGTGCCAGTACCTCTCAAGGGCAGCGGAATGAAAAACTGTTTTTT
TRBV9	NA	TRBJ1-6	TRBD1	CASSARGQMSNSPLHF	TGTGCCAGCAGCGCGAGGGGACAGATGTCTAATTCACCCCTCCACTTT
TRBV2	NA	TRBJ2-2	NA	CASSRDTPNTGELFF	TGTGCCAGCAGTAGGGACACCCCGAACACCGGGGAGCTGTTTTTT
TRBV14	NA	TRBJ2-7	NA	CASSHVSAYEQYF	TGTGCCAGCAGCCATGTCTCCGCCTACGAGCAGTACTTC
TRBV5-1	NA	TRBJ2-3	NA	CASSLAWVDTQYF	TGCGCCAGCAGCTTGGCCTGGGTAGATACGCAGTATTTT
TRBV5-1	few	TRBJ1-1	NA	CASSLEGMGTEAFF	TGCGCCAGCAGCTTGGAGGGGATGGGCACTGAAGCTTTCTTT
TRBV7-2	NA	TRBJ2-7	NA	CASSLSLGTNEQYF	TGTGCCAGCAGCTTATCACTAGGTACGAACGAGCAGTACTTC
TRBV2	NA	TRBJ2-3	NA	CASSQRRGTDTQYF	TGTGCCAGCAGTCAACGGCGTGGGACAGATACGCAGTATTTT
TRBV7-2	NA	TRBJ2-7	TRBD1	CASSLTTGVAYEQYF	TGTGCCAGCAGCTTGACGACAGGGGTGGCCTACGAGCAGTACTTC
TRBV5-4	NA	TRBJ2-3	TRBD2	CASRLTPSGVIDTQYF	TGTGCCAGCAGACTAACGCCTAGCGGGGTAATAGATACGCAGTATTTT
TRBV28	once	TRBJ1-1	NA	CASSPPFRQPASEAFF	TGTGCCAGCAGTCCCCCTTTCAGGCAGCCAGCCTCTGAAGCTTTCTTT
TRBV5-4	NA	TRBJ2-3	NA	CASSLEPSTDTQYF	TGTGCCAGCAGCTTGGAGCCCTCCACAGATACGCAGTATTTT
TRBV30	NA	TRBJ1-2	NA	CAWRGGGLYTF	TGTGCCTGGAGAGGGGGGGGCCTGTACACCTTC
TRBV9	NA	TRBJ2-1	NA	CASSVGGAAYNEQFF	TGTGCCAGCAGCGTAGGTGGGGCGGCCTACAATGAGCAGTTCTTC
TRBV30	once	TRBJ2-1	TRBD2	CAWSITRTSRGSYNEQFF	TGTGCCTGGAGTATTACTCGGACTAGCAGGGGCTCCTACAATGAGCAGTTCTTC
TRBV20-1	NA	TRBJ2-7	NA	CSVRTSYEQYF	TGCAGTGTTCGCACCTCCTACGAGCAGTACTTC